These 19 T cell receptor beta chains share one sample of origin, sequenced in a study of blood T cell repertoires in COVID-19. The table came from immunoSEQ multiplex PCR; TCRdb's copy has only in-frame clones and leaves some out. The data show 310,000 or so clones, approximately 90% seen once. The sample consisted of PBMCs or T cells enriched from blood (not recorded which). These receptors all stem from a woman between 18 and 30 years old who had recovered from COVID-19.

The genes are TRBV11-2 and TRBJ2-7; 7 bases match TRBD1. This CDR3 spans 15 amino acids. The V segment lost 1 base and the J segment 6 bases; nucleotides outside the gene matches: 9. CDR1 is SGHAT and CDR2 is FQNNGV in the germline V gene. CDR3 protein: CASSLATTGWGEQYF. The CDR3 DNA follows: TGTGCCAGCAGCTTAGCCACGACAGGGTGGGGCGAGCAGTACTTC.

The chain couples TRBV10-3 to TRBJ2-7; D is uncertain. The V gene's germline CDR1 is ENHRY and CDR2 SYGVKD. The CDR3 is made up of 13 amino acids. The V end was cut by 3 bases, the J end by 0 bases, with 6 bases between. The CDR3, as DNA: TGTGCCATCAGTGAACAAAACTCCTACGAGCAGTACTTC. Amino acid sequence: CAISEQNSYEQYF.

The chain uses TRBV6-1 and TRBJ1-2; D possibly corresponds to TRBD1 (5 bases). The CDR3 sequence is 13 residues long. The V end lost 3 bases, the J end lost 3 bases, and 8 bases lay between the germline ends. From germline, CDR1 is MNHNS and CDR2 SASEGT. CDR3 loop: CASSDPGHYGYTF. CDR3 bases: TGTGCCAGCAGTGACCCAGGGCACTATGGCTACACCTTC.

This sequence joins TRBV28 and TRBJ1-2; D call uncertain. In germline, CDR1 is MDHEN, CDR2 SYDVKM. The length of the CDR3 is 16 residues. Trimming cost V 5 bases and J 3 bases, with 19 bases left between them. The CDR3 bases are TGTGCCAGCAGTCAGAGGGCGACATGGGGTCACTATGGCTACACCTTC. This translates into CASSQRATWGHYGYTF.

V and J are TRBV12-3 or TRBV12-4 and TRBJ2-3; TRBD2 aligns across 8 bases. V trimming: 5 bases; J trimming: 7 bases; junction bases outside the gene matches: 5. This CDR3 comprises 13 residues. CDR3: CASSGGGPYTQYF. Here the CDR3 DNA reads TGTGCCAGCAGTGGCGGGGGGCCCTATACGCAGTATTTT.

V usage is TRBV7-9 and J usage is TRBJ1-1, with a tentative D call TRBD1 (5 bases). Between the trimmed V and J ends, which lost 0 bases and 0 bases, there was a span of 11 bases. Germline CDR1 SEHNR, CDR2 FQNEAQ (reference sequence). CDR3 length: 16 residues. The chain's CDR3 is CASSLAGEPLNTEAFF. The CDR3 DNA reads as TGTGCCAGCAGCTTAGCAGGGGAACCACTGAACACTGAAGCTTTCTTT.

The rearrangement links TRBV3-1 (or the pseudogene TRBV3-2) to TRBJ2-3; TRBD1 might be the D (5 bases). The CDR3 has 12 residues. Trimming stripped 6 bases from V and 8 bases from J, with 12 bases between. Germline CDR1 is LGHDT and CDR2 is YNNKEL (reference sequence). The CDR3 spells CASSLRGGTQYF. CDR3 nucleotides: TGTGCCAGCAGTCTTAGGGGTGGTACGCAGTATTTT.

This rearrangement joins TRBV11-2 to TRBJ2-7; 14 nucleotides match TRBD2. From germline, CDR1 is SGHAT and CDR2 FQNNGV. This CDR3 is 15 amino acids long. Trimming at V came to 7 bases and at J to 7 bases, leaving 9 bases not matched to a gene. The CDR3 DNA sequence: TGTGCCAGCACCCTTGGACTAGCGGGGGGTGGGGAGCAGTACTTC. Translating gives CASTLGLAGGGEQYF.

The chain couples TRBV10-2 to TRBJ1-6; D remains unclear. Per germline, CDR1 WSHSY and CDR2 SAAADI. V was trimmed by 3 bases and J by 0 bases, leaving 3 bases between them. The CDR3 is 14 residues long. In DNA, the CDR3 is TGCGCCAGCAGTGACAGCTCCTATAATTCACCCCTCCACTTT. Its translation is CASSDSSYNSPLHF.

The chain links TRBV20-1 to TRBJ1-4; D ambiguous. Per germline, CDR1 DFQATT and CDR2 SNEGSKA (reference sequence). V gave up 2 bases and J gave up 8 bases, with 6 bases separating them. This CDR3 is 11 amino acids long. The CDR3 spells CSARLREKLFF. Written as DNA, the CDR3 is TGCAGTGCTAGACTAAGAGAAAAACTGTTTTTT.

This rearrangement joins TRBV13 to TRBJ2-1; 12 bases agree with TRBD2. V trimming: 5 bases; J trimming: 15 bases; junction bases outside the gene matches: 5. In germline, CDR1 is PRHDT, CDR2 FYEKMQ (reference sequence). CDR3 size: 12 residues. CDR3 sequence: CASSVRTSGAFF. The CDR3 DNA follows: TGTGCCAGCAGCGTACGGACTAGCGGGGCGTTCTTC.

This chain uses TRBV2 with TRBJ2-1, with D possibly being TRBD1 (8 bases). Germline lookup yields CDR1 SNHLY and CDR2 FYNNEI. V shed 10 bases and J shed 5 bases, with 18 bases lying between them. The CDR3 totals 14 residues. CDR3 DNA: TGTGCCAACAGGGGGGGGAATACTCACAATGAGCAGTTCTTC. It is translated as CANRGGNTHNEQFF.

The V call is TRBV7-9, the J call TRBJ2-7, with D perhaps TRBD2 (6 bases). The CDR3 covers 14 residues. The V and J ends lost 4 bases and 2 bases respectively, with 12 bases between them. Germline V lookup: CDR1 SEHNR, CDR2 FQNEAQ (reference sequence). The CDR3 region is CASSSGLGTYEQYF. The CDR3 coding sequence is TGTGCCAGCAGCTCGGGACTTGGGACCTACGAGCAGTACTTC.

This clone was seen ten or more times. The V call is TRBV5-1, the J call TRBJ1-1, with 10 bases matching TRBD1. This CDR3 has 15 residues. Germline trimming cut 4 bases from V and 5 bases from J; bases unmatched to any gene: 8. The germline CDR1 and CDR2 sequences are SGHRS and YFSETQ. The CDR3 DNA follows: TGCGCCAGCAGCGCTTTGACAGGGGGCCAGACTGAAGCTTTCTTT. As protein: CASSALTGGQTEAFF. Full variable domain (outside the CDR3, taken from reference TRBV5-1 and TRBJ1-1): KAGVTQTPRYLIKTRGQQVTLSCSPISGHRSVSWYQQTPGQGLQFLFEYFSETQRNKGNFPGRFSGRQFSNSRSEMNVSTLELGDSALYLCASSALTGGQTEAFFGQGTRLTVV.

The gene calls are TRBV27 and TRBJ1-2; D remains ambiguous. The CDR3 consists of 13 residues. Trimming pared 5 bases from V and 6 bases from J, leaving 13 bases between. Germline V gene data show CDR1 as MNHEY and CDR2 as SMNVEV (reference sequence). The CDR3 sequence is CASSDRGVHGYTF. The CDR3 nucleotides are TGTGCCAGCAGTGATCGGGGAGTTCATGGCTACACCTTC.

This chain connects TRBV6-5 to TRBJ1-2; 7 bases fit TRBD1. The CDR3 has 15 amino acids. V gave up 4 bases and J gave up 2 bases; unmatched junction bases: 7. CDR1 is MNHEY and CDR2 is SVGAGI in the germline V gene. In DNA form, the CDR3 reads TGTGCCAGCAGTTCTCCGACAGGGAAGAACTATGGCTACACCTTC. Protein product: CASSSPTGKNYGYTF.

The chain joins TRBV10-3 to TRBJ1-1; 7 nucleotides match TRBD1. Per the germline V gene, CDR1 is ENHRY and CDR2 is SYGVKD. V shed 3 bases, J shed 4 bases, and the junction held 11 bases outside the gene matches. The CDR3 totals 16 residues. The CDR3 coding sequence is TGTGCCATCAGTGAAGAAAGGGGGCTTGACGGCACTGAAGCTTTCTTT. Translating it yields CAISEERGLDGTEAFF.

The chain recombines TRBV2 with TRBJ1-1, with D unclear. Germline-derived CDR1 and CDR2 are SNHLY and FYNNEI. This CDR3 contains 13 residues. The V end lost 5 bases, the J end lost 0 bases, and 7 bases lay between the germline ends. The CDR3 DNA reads TGTGCCAGCAGTCCCGGGTTGAACACTGAAGCTTTCTTT. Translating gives CASSPGLNTEAFF.

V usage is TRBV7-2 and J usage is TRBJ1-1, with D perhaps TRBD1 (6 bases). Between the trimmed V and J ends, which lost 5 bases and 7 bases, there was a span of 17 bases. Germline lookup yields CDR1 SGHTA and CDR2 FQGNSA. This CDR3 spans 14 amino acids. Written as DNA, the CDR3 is TGTGCCAGCAGCACCCGAGACAGGTTGGTTGAAGCTTTCTTT. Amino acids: CASSTRDRLVEAFF.